This section outlines one TCR beta chain sequence together with its context. The antigen is unknown. This entry is derived from a study of cytomegalovirus exposure and HLA in healthy donors. For the study at large: The roughly 120 validation repertoires, a later analysis reported, used the same platform as the 666 first-cohort repertoires. Study results and limitations: There were around 160 TCR beta chains listed as cytomegalovirus-associated. First-cohort TCR clusters tended to co-occur in the 120 or so validation repertoires, a later analysis found. The classifier reportedly diagnosed cytomegalovirus status with high specificity and sensitivity.

Clones were read by immunoSEQ multiplex PCR, and TCRdb kept only the in-frame ones, dropping some. The table has under 75,000 clones, 90% to 96% seen once. The CDR3 loop spans 13 amino acids. V dropped 11 bases and J dropped 3 bases, with 15 bases sitting between them. Germline loops: CDR1 SEHNR, CDR2 FQNEAQ (reference sequence). Sequences were obtained from PBMCs. This sequence joins TRBV7-9 and TRBJ2-3; D possibly corresponds to TRBD2 (6 bases). The receptor was derived from a woman aged 18-29 years in good health and CMV-seronegative. CDR3 nucleotide sequence: TGTGCCGGGAAGAGGGGACTGACAGATACGCAGTATTTT. Encoded protein: CAGKRGLTDTQYF.